The 4 T cell receptor beta chains below were found in one sample sequenced in a study of CD8 T cells in ankylosing spondylitis. In TCRdb, the 5' RACE reads were re-called with MiXCR into one record per CDR3 protein. Among about 69,000 distinct CDR3 sequences, 5.3% were seen once, and the ten largest hold 2.2%. Specimen: blood, either unsorted or a sorted T cell fraction (not recorded which). The receptors were gathered from a male donor with ankylosing spondylitis or in good health (not recorded which).

This clonotype showed up many times. The gene calls are TRBV29-1 and TRBJ2-3; no clear D gene. CDR3 length equals 13 residues. V lost 1 base and J 5 bases, leaving 10 bases between the germline ends. CDR1 and CDR2 (germline): SQVTM, ANQGSEA. CDR3 in DNA: TGCAGCGTTGAAGGTGGTGGGTTAGATACGCAGTATTTT. Translating gives CSVEGGGLDTQYF.

This clonotype showed up many times. The chain links TRBV6-5 to TRBJ1-2; 9 nucleotides match TRBD1. CDR3 length: 15 amino acids. The germline gives CDR1 MNHEY, CDR2 SVGAGI. V lost 2 bases to trimming and J lost 6 bases; unmatched junction nucleotides: 7. The DNA for the CDR3 is TGTGCCAGCAGTTACGCCGGGACAGGGACTAATGGCTACACCTTC. Its protein product is CASSYAGTGTNGYTF.

In its sample, this clonotype was seen many times. The V call is TRBV29-1, the J call TRBJ1-2; TRBD1 matches at 7 bases. The CDR3 length is 13 residues. Germline loops: CDR1 SQVTM, CDR2 ANQGSEA. Trimming removed 5 bases from V and 1 base from J; junction bases left unmatched: 4. CDR3 residues: CSVTTGNNYGYTF. CDR3 sequence (DNA): TGCAGCGTTACGACAGGGAATAACTATGGCTACACCTTC.

At least ten counts were recorded for this clonotype. This chain connects TRBV29-1 to TRBJ1-1; D possibly corresponds to TRBD1 (5 bases). The CDR3 runs 13 residues. The germline CDR1 and CDR2 sequences are SQVTM and ANQGSEA. Trimming took off 8 bases at V and 1 base at J, with 14 bases between the two ends. CDR3 amino acids: CSSETVQNTEAFF. The CDR3 DNA follows: TGCAGCAGCGAGACAGTCCAGAACACTGAAGCTTTCTTT.